This T cell receptor beta chain is from a study of blood T cell repertoires in COVID-19. Study background: T cells, B-cell-depleted T cells, or PBMCs provided the cDNA or gDNA that served as material.

Original analysis: Using reference gene primer amplification, nucleated cell counts were estimated. Sequenced by immunoSEQ multiplex PCR; TCRdb stores in-frame clones only, minus some. V and J calls and clone size are given by that table; D and trimming were obtained from the DNA. The top ten hold around 7% of the sample, which has over 70,000 clones, around 80% seen once. The source material was peripheral blood. The sequence derives from a man between 70 and 80 years old with acute or convalescent COVID-19.

CDR3 loop: CASTKGEAANQPQHF. CDR3 DNA: TGTGCCAGCACCAAAGGAGAGGCAGCCAATCAGCCCCAGCATTTT. The rearrangement joins TRBV6-5 to TRBJ1-5; D gene ambiguous. V was pared by 7 bases and J by 3 bases, with 16 bases between. From germline, CDR1 is MNHEY and CDR2 SVGAGI. The CDR3 runs to 15 residues.